The following is a T cell receptor beta chain sequence with its context. This clonotype has ten or more counts. The antigen it recognizes is unknown. No base quality information exists; no much larger clone differs at one position. This entry is derived from a study of human T cells and chemical hapten exposure (dated by TCRdb to the early 2020s). About the full investigation: Libraries were combined into a pool for sequencing, and differences in TCR yield between samples came mainly from small differences in library volumes within the pool. This study followed changes in the peripheral blood TCR repertoire in vivo during primary and secondary sensitization of alopecia patients to the hapten diphenylcyclopropenone (DPC). From each blood RNA sample, both TCR alpha and TCR beta chains were sequenced. What the work shows at the level of the full study, not this receptor alone: DPC sensitization did not change the number of TCRs with a frequency above 1 in 1000, and there was no evidence of changes in global repertoire structure. After repeated subsampling, the strength of the expansion versus patch-test correlation and the threshold at which it became significant changed.

The time point label, as the study defines it: healthy volunteer bleed at 2 weeks. Total RNA was extracted from unfractionated whole blood that had been collected in Tempus Blood RNA tubes. As TCR sequencing controls, about five healthy volunteers were used, with blood taken at day 0, 2 weeks and 6 weeks. The CDR3 spans 16 residues, from the cysteine through the phenylalanine. Just the 48-base CDR3 DNA is kept, in frame starting at base 1. The CDR1 and CDR2 encoded by the germline V gene are KGHSY and FQNENV. Relative to germline, V is 3 bases shorter and J is 10 bases shorter, with 21 bases between their ends. The library came from RACE. The reads were generated on a NextSeq 500. During library preparation, unique molecular identifiers were attached to individual cDNA molecules so that TCRs could be counted quantitatively and reproducibly. As for how the authors treated the data: The median number of TCRs per sample was 85,000 to 100,000, ranging from roughly 20,000 to 690,600. The Decombinator software suite was used to annotate the V, J and CDR3 of the TCR reads. To make PS versus PT1 abundance plots, every sample was subsampled to the same number of TCRs (28,000). Expanded TCRs were defined as absent before sensitization and observed at least eight times at the 2-week time point. The public reads were reanalyzed by TCRdb: fastp trimming at Q25, MiXCR alignment, in-frame beta chains only. Every distinct CDR3 protein forms one entry, paired with its most common genes and DNA. The V and J calls shown here were made by TCRdb, not taken from the authors' results. Present in this sample are approximately 90,000 distinct CDR3 sequences, about 10% of which were seen just once. The ten most abundant clones make up about 3.1% of the sample.

This clonotype was obtained from a female donor in good health. Some clones in this sample may be carry-over from other donors' samples. The sequence is built from TRBV16 and TRBJ1-4; TRBD1 is possibly the D segment (6 matching bases). Material: whole blood. The CDR3 reads CASSQVLTGSARKLFF. The nucleotide sequence is given as TGTGCCAGCAGCCAGGTTCTGACAGGCAGTGCTCGAAAACTGTTTTTT.